Presented here are 19 T cell receptor beta chains from one specimen sequenced in a study of Graves' ophthalmopathy and Graves' hyperthyroidism. Amplified material comprised TCR beta CDR3 regions derived from RNA transcripts. RT-PCR in the first round used HTBI primers; a second-round multiplex PCR followed. A single record per CDR3 protein comes from TCRdb applying MiXCR to the multiplex PCR reads. The sample has about 740,000 distinct CDR3 sequences, around 40% seen once. Sequencing was performed on peripheral blood. The receptors here all came from an adult man with Graves' ophthalmopathy.

The chain combines TRBV7-9 with TRBJ2-7; 7 nucleotides match TRBD1. V dropped 5 bases and J dropped 3; count of bases not matched to a gene: 10. CDR1 SEHNR and CDR2 FQNEAQ come from the germline V gene (reference sequence). The CDR3 has 15 residues. This chain's CDR3 is CASSQDRTGFYEQYF. CDR3 bases: TGTGCCAGCAGCCAAGACAGGACAGGCTTCTACGAGCAGTACTTC.

In this sample, this clonotype turned up many times. The rearrangement joins TRBV15 to TRBJ1-2; perhaps TRBD1 as D (5 bases). Germline CDR1 LNHNV, CDR2 YYDKDF (reference sequence). Between the trimmed V and J ends, which lost 2 bases and 2 bases, there was a span of 9 bases. CDR3 size: 14 residues. CDR3 residues: CATSRMTENYGYTF. Here the CDR3 DNA reads TGTGCCACCAGCAGAATGACAGAAAACTATGGCTACACCTTC.

The chain carries TRBV25-1 and TRBJ1-2; 7 nucleotides match TRBD1. The junction had 5 bases not matched to a gene; V was cut back by 3 bases and J by 4 bases. Germline loops: CDR1 MGHDK, CDR2 SYGVNS. The CDR3 is made up of 14 amino acids. The CDR3 sequence is CASSDRQGVYGYTF. As DNA, the CDR3 is TGTGCCAGCAGTGACAGACAGGGAGTCTATGGCTACACCTTC.

The J gene is TRBJ1-1, the V gene TRBV25-1, with 7 bases matching TRBD1. V gave up 5 bases and J gave up 0 bases; unmatched junction bases: 9. The germline V gene has CDR1 MGHDK and CDR2 SYGVNS. There are 16 residues in the CDR3. The CDR3 loop is CASSSGRGQMNTEAFF. The DNA for the CDR3 is TGTGCCAGCAGTTCGGGGAGGGGACAGATGAACACTGAAGCTTTCTTT.

The chain uses TRBV25-1 and TRBJ1-2; D is undetermined. Between the trimmed V and J ends, which lost 8 bases and 3 bases, there was a span of 16 bases. This CDR3 has 14 residues. Germline V CDR1 and CDR2: MGHDK, SYGVNS. The CDR3 protein is CASRSWESDYGYTF. In DNA, the CDR3 is TGTGCCAGCCGCTCGTGGGAGTCGGACTATGGCTACACCTTC.

This clonotype was counted between two and nine times. One end of the junction is discordant with germline, which a read error may explain. The V and J genes are TRBV2 and TRBJ2-5; TRBD1 aligns across 7 bases. Germline-derived CDR1 and CDR2 are SNHLY and FYNNEI. The CDR3 runs to 14 residues. The CDR3 here is CASSEWDSQGTQYF. The CDR3 nucleotides read TGTGCCAGCAGTGAATGGGACAGCCAAGGGACCCAGTACTTC.

This clonotype was picked up many times. The genes are TRBV24-1 and TRBJ1-1, with TRBD1 identical over 7 bases. After removal of 8 bases from V and 2 bases from J, the junction contained 4 bases not matched to a gene. The CDR3 covers 13 residues. Looked up from germline, CDR1 is KGHDR and CDR2 is SFDVKD. The CDR3 is CATTTGDNTEAFF. CDR3 nucleotides: TGTGCCACCACTACAGGGGATAACACTGAAGCTTTCTTT.

This clonotype was found a few times. This rearrangement joins TRBV20-1 to TRBJ1-5; D unresolved. The ends were cut back, 4 bases at V and 4 bases at J, with 20 bases in the middle. The CDR3 sequence is 16 residues long. Germline CDR1 and CDR2: DFQATT and SNEGSKA (reference sequence). The DNA of the CDR3 is TGCAGTGCTAAAACCGTCGTATGGGGATTTAATCAGCCCCAGCATTTT. The encoded protein is CSAKTVVWGFNQPQHF.

On this clonotype itself: The junction departs from germline at one end; a sequencing error may be responsible. The rearrangement joins TRBV24-1 to TRBJ1-5; D gene ambiguous. CDR1 and CDR2 from the germline V gene are KGHDR and SFDVKD. The CDR3 is 14 residues long. CDR3 DNA: TGTGCCAGCAGTGGCCATTCGGGCAATCAGCCCCAGCATTTT. This translates into CASSGHSGNQPQHF.

This clonotype showed up just a few times. J is TRBJ2-2 and V is TRBV6-5; TRBD1 matches at 10 bases. This CDR3 comprises 19 residues. V lost 8 bases and J lost 6; bases outside the gene matches: 21. Germline V CDR1 and CDR2: MNHEY, SVGAGI. The CDR3 loop is CASGRGDGTGALSAGELFF. The CDR3 coding sequence is TGTGCCAGCGGCCGCGGGGACGGGACAGGGGCCCTATCCGCCGGGGAGCTGTTTTTT.

About this clonotype itself: Mismatch with germline at one junction end may stem from a read error. The chain joins TRBV10-2 to TRBJ1-5; the D is unclear. The germline gives CDR1 WSHSY, CDR2 SAAADI. CDR3 length: 13 amino acids. The CDR3 DNA follows: TGTGCCAGCACTAGCCATAGCAATCAGCCCCAGCATTTT. Translated, it gives CASTSHSNQPQHF.

As DNA, the CDR3 is TGTGCCTCGTCAAAACGGGCAGGGGTCGGTTATGGCTACACCTTC. Translated: CASSKRAGVGYGYTF. This chain links TRBV30 with TRBJ1-2, with TRBD1 as a possible D gene (6 bases). In germline, CDR1 is GTSNPN, CDR2 SVGIG (reference sequence). This CDR3 is 15 amino acids long. The V end was cut by 7 bases, the J end by 5 bases, with 23 bases between.

This clonotype occurred a few times. The rearrangement joins TRBV6-1 to TRBJ1-6; D not certain. Germline CDR1 MNHNS, CDR2 SASEGT. V was pared by 2 bases and J by 10 bases, with 12 bases between. The CDR3 has 14 amino acids. CDR3 in DNA: TGTGCCAGCAGTGAATTAAAGGGTCGGTCACCCCTCCACTTT. Protein: CASSELKGRSPLHF.

The sample holds a few counts of this clonotype. The V gene is TRBV25-1, the J gene TRBJ2-2; D not resolved. Trimming stripped 1 base from V and 6 bases from J, with 6 bases between. CDR3 size: 13 residues. CDR1 and CDR2 (germline): MGHDK, SYGVNS. Written as DNA, the CDR3 is TGTGCCAGCAGTGAATCATCCCCCGGGGAGCTGTTTTTT. Translating it yields CASSESSPGELFF.

This clonotype was seen a few times. One end of the junction fails to match germline, which may point to a read error. V and J are TRBV5-6 and TRBJ2-6; unclear D gene. In germline, CDR1 is SGHDT, CDR2 YYEEEE. The CDR3 covers 14 residues. The CDR3 loop is CASRFTSEANVLTF. For the CDR3, the DNA is TGTGCCAGCAGGTTCACCTCTGAGGCCAACGTCCTGACTTTC.

The V call is TRBV2, the J call TRBJ2-3; D is perhaps TRBD1 or TRBD2 (6 bases each). The germline CDR1 and CDR2 sequences are SNHLY and FYNNEI. V was clipped by 6 bases and J by 5 bases, with 12 bases between them. The CDR3 is 13 amino acids. In nucleotides, the CDR3 is TGTGCCAGCAGCGGAGGGGGGCAAGATACGCAGTATTTT. Its protein is CASSGGGQDTQYF.

J is TRBJ2-7 and V is TRBV28; D is possibly TRBD2 (6 bases). V lost 8 bases, J lost 6 bases, and 14 bases lay in between. Germline lookup yields CDR1 MDHEN and CDR2 SYDVKM. This CDR3 has 12 amino acids. CDR3 residues: CASVGGWSEQYF. The CDR3 DNA is TGTGCCAGCGTAGGAGGGTGGAGCGAGCAGTACTTC. Full variable domain (missing parts from reference TRBV28 and TRBJ2-7): DVKVTQSSRYLVKRTGEKVFLECVQDMDHENMFWYRQDPGLGLRLIYFSYDVKMKEKGDIPEGYSVSREKKERFSLILESASTNQTSMYLCASVGGWSEQYFGPGTRLTVT.

To note about this clonotype: Sequence at one end of the junction differs from germline and may be a read error. The V and J genes are TRBV19 and TRBJ2-2; TRBD1 or TRBD2 may be the D gene (6 bases each). From germline, CDR1 is LNHDA and CDR2 SQIVND (reference sequence). The CDR3 has 13 residues. CDR3 coding DNA: TGTGCCAGTACTTGGGGGCGCACCGGGGGGCTGTTTTTT. Its protein is CASTWGRTGGLFF.

The rearrangement joins TRBV7-8 to TRBJ1-2; 10 nucleotides line up with TRBD1. Germline CDR1 and CDR2: SGHVS and FQNEAQ. V trimming: 5 bases; J trimming: 4 bases; junction bases outside the gene matches: 7. The CDR3 contains 15 residues. The CDR3: CASSTGTGVLYGYTF. In DNA form, the CDR3 reads TGTGCCAGCAGCACCGGGACAGGGGTTCTCTATGGCTACACCTTC.